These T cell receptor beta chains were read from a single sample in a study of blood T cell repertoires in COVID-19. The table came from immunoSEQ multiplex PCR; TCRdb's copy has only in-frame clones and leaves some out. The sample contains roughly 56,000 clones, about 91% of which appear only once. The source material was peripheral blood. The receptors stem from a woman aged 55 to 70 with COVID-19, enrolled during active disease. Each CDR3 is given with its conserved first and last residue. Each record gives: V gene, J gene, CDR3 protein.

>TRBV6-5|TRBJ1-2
CASSLSNNYGYTF
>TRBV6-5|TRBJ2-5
CASWGTGRRETQYF
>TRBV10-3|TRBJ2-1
CAISETGGSYNEQFF
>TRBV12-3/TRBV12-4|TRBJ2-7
CASNKGDLNEQYF
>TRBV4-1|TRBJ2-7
CASSQNPAETYEQYF
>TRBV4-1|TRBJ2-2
CASSQVTGLTGELFF
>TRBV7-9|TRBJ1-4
CASSLTGQGLFF
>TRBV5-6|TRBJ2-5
CASSLASGRETQYF
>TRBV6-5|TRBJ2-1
CASRSGTTYNEQFF
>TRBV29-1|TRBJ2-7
CSVQTGRQYF
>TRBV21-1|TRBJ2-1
CASSILRGWRGRLGEQFF
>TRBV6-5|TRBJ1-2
CASSRGQGPVGGYTF
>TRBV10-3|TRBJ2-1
CAISPSARGLSEQFF
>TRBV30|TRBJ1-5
CAWARQGNQPQHF
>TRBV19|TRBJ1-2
CASSTFAYGYTF
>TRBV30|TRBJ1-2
CAWIPSGIGYGYTF
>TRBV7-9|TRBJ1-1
CASSYSGVGTEAFF
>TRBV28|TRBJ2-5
CASSSGTSGSGETQYF
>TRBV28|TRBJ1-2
CASSLMVAGGDGYTF
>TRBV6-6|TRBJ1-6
CASKEFANSPLHF
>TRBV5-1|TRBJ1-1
CASSQPEQGGRPEAFF
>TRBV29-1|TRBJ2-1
CSVDGQGGDEQFF
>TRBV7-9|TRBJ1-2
CASTYSEGGYTF
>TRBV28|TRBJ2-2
CASSLRTGELFF
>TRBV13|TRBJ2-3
CASSLPAGEGDTQYF
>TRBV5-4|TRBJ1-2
CASSRDDRRHYGYTF
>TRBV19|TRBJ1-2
CASRNWDSKFYGYTF
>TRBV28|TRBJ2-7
CASSQPQGFGQYF
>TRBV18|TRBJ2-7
CASSSQENYEQYF
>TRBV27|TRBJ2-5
CASRRVGRGRQETQYF
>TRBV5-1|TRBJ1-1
CASSWTGDTEAFF
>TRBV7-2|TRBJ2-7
CASSLRDRGHEQYF
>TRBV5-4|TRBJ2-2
CASYLAGAGTGELFF
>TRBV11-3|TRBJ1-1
CASSPVGGGREAFF
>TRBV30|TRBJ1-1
CAWSLYRTFSEAFF
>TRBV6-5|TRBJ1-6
CASSPGRFGNSPLHF
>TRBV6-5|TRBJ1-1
CASSHLDRGNTEAFF
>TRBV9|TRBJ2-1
CASSEATVERNEQFF
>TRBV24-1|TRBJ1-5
CATSDLDRGHNQPQHF
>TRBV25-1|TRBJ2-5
CASSEWTGGQETQYF
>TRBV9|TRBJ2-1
CASSVLAGGYNEQFF
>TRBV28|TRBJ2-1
CASSPRRGVFYNEQFF
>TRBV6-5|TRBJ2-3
CASSYWTGGDTDTQYF
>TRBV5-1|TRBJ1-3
CASSSRGGNTIYF
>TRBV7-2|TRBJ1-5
CASSLDSPGQPQHF